Below, 32 T cell receptor beta chains from the same sample are listed, as sequenced in a study of control samples from healthy donors and cancer patients. The protocol was immunoSEQ multiplex PCR, while the TCRdb copy is restricted to in-frame clones and leaves out a portion. The data show about 120,000 clones, approximately 90% seen once. Sequenced: blood. The origin of the receptors is a woman in her 70s in good health.

The chain combines TRBV7-9 with TRBJ1-2, with D perhaps matching TRBD1 (5 bases). This CDR3 spans 12 amino acids. V was cut by 1 base and J by 13 bases, with 13 bases left in between. Germline values: CDR1 SEHNR, CDR2 FQNEAQ (reference sequence). The CDR3: CASSLGGEGRTF. The CDR3 DNA reads as TGTGCCAGCAGCTTAGGAGGGGAAGGGCGCACCTTC.

This clone was found once. The chain employs TRBV2 and TRBJ1-6, with unresolved D. The germline V and J ends were trimmed by 7 bases and 10 bases, with 11 bases remaining between them. This CDR3 region has 12 residues. CDR1 is SNHLY and CDR2 is FYNNEI in the germline V gene. The CDR3 sequence is CASTPGNSPLHF. The DNA for the CDR3 is TGTGCCAGCACCCCCGGGAACTCACCCCTCCACTTT.

The chain combines TRBV27 with TRBJ1-5; D is undetermined. V dropped 0 bases and J dropped 2 bases, with 11 bases sitting between them. This CDR3 contains 16 residues. CDR1 and CDR2 (germline): MNHEY, SMNVEV (reference sequence). CDR3 protein: CASSLSRGEGNQPQHF. The CDR3 nucleotides are TGTGCCAGCAGTTTATCTCGGGGTGAGGGCAATCAGCCCCAGCATTTT.

This clone was seen a single time. Germline is not matched at one junction end, which may reflect a read error. In DNA, the CDR3 is TGTGCCAGCAGTCATAAGGGCTGGATTAGCAGAAAAACTGTTTTT. Translating it yields CASSHKGWISRKTVF. The J gene is TRBJ1-4, the V gene TRBV6-5; unclear D gene. The CDR3 spans 15 residues. The germline CDR1 and CDR2 sequences are MNHEY and SVGAGI.

This chain links TRBV7-2 with TRBJ2-5, with TRBD2 as a possible D gene (5 bases). The CDR3 has 16 residues. Germline-derived CDR1 and CDR2 are SGHTA and FQGNSA. Trimming cost V 5 bases and J 0 bases, with 16 bases left between them. CDR3 nucleotide sequence: TGTGCCAGCAGCCTTGGGAGCATAGCGTACCAAGAGACCCAGTACTTC. It yields the protein CASSLGSIAYQETQYF.

This clone was detected only once. The rearrangement uses TRBV7-9 and TRBJ1-1, with TRBD1 matching 7 bases. With V trimmed by 5 bases and J by 7 bases, 10 bases remained unmatched. Looked up from germline, CDR1 is SEHNR and CDR2 is FQNEAQ (reference sequence). This CDR3 is built from 14 residues. The CDR3 loop is CASSQRGGTGEAFF. The DNA for the CDR3 is TGTGCCAGCAGCCAAAGAGGGGGCACAGGTGAAGCTTTCTTT.

V and J are TRBV5-5 and TRBJ1-2, with 8 bases matching TRBD1. The V gene's germline CDR1 is SGHKS and CDR2 YYEKEE (reference sequence). Trimming took 4 bases from V and 6 from J; bases not matched to a gene: 14. The CDR3 covers 16 residues. The DNA for the CDR3 is TGTGCCAGCAGCCCTACCGAAGGGCAGGGGGCCAATGGCTACACCTTC. This codes for CASSPTEGQGANGYTF.

This rearrangement joins TRBV28 to TRBJ1-2; TRBD1 is a possible D gene (6 bases). Per germline, CDR1 MDHEN and CDR2 SYDVKM. V was shortened by 6 bases and J by 1 base, with 12 bases between the two germline ends. This CDR3 has 14 residues. The DNA of the CDR3 is TGTGCCAGCAGGGGTGGACAGCTTAACTATGGCTACACCTTC. It codes for CASRGGQLNYGYTF.

The genes are TRBV10-1 and TRBJ1-1; no reliable D call. Per the germline V gene, CDR1 is WNHNN and CDR2 is SYGVQD (reference sequence). Between the trimmed V and J ends, which lost 4 bases and 5 bases, there was a span of 11 bases. This CDR3 has 13 residues. The CDR3, as DNA: TGCGCCAGCAGTGTGGGAATAGCAACTGAAGCTTTCTTT. Translating it yields CASSVGIATEAFF.

This chain links TRBV15 with TRBJ2-7, with 7 bases matching TRBD2. Germline lookup yields CDR1 LNHNV and CDR2 YYDKDF (reference sequence). This CDR3 contains 14 residues. The J segment lost 2 bases and the V segment lost 4 bases, leaving 5 bases of the junction unmatched. CDR3 DNA: TGTGCCACCAGCAAAGCTCGGGGGGCCTACGAGCAGTACTTC. Translation: CATSKARGAYEQYF.

The genes are TRBV5-5 and TRBJ1-3; no clear D. The CDR3 has 15 amino acids. With 0 bases removed from V and 2 bases from J, the gap between germline ends came to 9 bases. Germline CDR1 reads SGHKS; CDR2 reads YYEKEE (reference sequence). CDR3 nucleotide sequence: TGTGCCAGCAGCTTGGGGCCGAGGGCTGGAAACACCATATATTTT. It encodes CASSLGPRAGNTIYF.

CDR3 residues: CASKNRDRGRDTQYF. CDR3 DNA: TGTGCCAGCAAAAACCGGGACAGGGGGCGAGATACGCAGTATTTT. This chain connects TRBV6-5 to TRBJ2-3; TRBD1 agrees at 12 bases. Germline V gene data show CDR1 as MNHEY and CDR2 as SVGAGI. The CDR3 consists of 15 residues. V dropped 7 bases and J dropped 5; count of bases not matched to a gene: 7.

The chain combines TRBV7-9 with TRBJ1-1; tentative D call: TRBD1 (5 bases). Between the trimmed V and J ends, which lost 5 bases and 4 bases, there was a span of 17 bases. Germline CDR1 SEHNR, CDR2 FQNEAQ (reference sequence). This CDR3 has 15 residues. CDR3 loop: CASSPPGLSTTEAFF. CDR3 in DNA: TGTGCCAGCAGCCCCCCGGGACTCTCGACCACTGAAGCTTTCTTT.

The chain couples TRBV29-1 to TRBJ2-3; 10 bases are shared with TRBD2. Germline CDR1 SQVTM, CDR2 ANQGSEA. This CDR3 has 15 residues. Germline trimming cut 8 bases from V and 2 bases from J; bases unmatched to any gene: 10. CDR3 in amino acids: CSLSISGGSTDTQYF. CDR3 nucleotide sequence: TGCAGCCTCTCTATTAGCGGGGGGTCCACAGATACGCAGTATTTT.

A single count supports this clone. The CDR3 reads CASKWQGPNEKLFF. The CDR3 region has the DNA TGTGCCAGCAAGTGGCAGGGACCTAATGAAAAACTGTTTTTT. The J gene is TRBJ1-4, the V gene TRBV6-5, with D possibly TRBD1 on 5 matching bases. The CDR3 has 14 amino acids. V was cut by 7 bases and J by 3 bases, with 12 bases left in between. Germline assignment: CDR1 MNHEY and CDR2 SVGAGI.

The chain combines TRBV19 with TRBJ2-3; tentative D call: TRBD1 (6 bases). The V end lost 8 bases, the J end lost 5 bases, and 14 bases lay between the germline ends. Germline values: CDR1 LNHDA, CDR2 SQIVND (reference sequence). CDR3 length: 13 residues. For the CDR3, the DNA is TGTGCCAGTCAGGCGCAACAGGGAGATACGCAGTATTTT. Its translation is CASQAQQGDTQYF.

The chain has TRBV7-9 and TRBJ1-2, with D uncertain. V was pared by 5 bases and J by 2 bases, with 18 bases between. This CDR3 comprises 16 residues. Germline CDR1 reads SEHNR; CDR2 reads FQNEAQ (reference sequence). The CDR3 reads CASSPSEARVNYGYTF. CDR3 in DNA: TGTGCCAGCAGCCCCTCCGAGGCGCGGGTAAACTATGGCTACACCTTC.

The chain carries TRBV6-6 and TRBJ1-2; unclear D gene. This CDR3 region has 13 residues. Trimming removed 6 bases at V and 6 bases at J, with 14 bases between. The germline CDR1 and CDR2 sequences are MNHNY and SVGAGI (reference sequence). The CDR3 loop reads CASSRPLSDGYTF. Written as DNA, the CDR3 is TGTGCCAGCAGCCGACCCCTGAGCGATGGCTACACCTTC.

The chain links TRBV5-4 to TRBJ2-5; possibly TRBD2 for D (5 bases). Deletions cut 1 base from V and 3 bases from J, with 7 bases between. The CDR3 runs to 13 residues. CDR1 and CDR2 (germline): SGHNT, YYREEE (reference sequence). The CDR3 nucleotides read TGTGCCAGCAGCTTGACAGCGGAAGAGACCCAGTACTTC. Translation gives CASSLTAEETQYF.

The rearrangement uses TRBV7-9 and TRBJ1-1, with TRBD1 matching 7 bases. Germline trimming cut 5 bases from V and 0 bases from J; bases unmatched to any gene: 9. In germline, CDR1 is SEHNR, CDR2 FQNEAQ (reference sequence). The CDR3 loop spans 16 amino acids. For the CDR3, the DNA is TGTGCCAGCAGCACGGGGGACAGTTTAGTGAACACTGAAGCTTTCTTT. Amino acid sequence: CASSTGDSLVNTEAFF.

This chain links TRBV5-1 with TRBJ1-4, with no clear D. Trimming left V 3 bases short and J 7 bases short, with 16 bases between. This CDR3 comprises 15 residues. Germline lookup yields CDR1 SGHRS and CDR2 YFSETQ. DNA for the CDR3: TGCGCCAGCAGCTCAGCAGACCCAGATCGTGAAAAACTGTTTTTT. Protein: CASSSADPDREKLFF.

This clone was counted at least ten times. V gene TRBV2 combines with J gene TRBJ2-7; D may be TRBD2 (5 bases). V was cut by 6 bases and J by 6 bases, with 21 bases left in between. Germline lookup yields CDR1 SNHLY and CDR2 FYNNEI. This CDR3 has 15 residues. Written as DNA, the CDR3 is TGTGCCAGCAGACTAAGCGGTACTAGTGGTTTCGAGCAGTACTTC. As protein: CASRLSGTSGFEQYF. The full variable domain, with the rest looked up from reference TRBV2 and TRBJ2-7, is EPEVTQTPSHQVTQMGQEVILRCVPISNHLYFYWYRQILGQKVEFLVSFYNNEISEKSEIFDDQFSVERPDGSNFTLKIRSTKLEDSAMYFCASRLSGTSGFEQYFGPGTRLTVT.

This CDR3 is CASSLRDRGTEAFF. Written as DNA, the CDR3 is TGTGCCAGTAGTCTCCGGGACAGGGGGACTGAAGCTTTCTTT. This chain joins TRBV19 and TRBJ1-1; 11 nucleotides match TRBD1. With V trimmed by 5 bases and J by 5 bases, 4 bases remained unmatched. Germline V gene data show CDR1 as LNHDA and CDR2 as SQIVND (reference sequence). This CDR3 is 14 amino acids long.

The chain combines TRBV6-5 with TRBJ1-1; unclear D gene. Germline V lookup: CDR1 MNHEY, CDR2 SVGAGI. V gave up 5 bases and J gave up 3 bases, with 10 bases separating them. The length of the CDR3 is 13 residues. The CDR3 nucleotides read TGTGCCAGCAGTATCGGGAGGGACACTGAAGCTTTCTTT. Protein product: CASSIGRDTEAFF.

The rearrangement uses TRBV5-4 and TRBJ1-2; possibly TRBD1 for D (6 bases). Trimming removed 4 bases at V and 2 bases at J, with 15 bases between. The CDR3 spans 15 residues. Per germline, CDR1 SGHNT and CDR2 YYREEE (reference sequence). CDR3 sequence: CASSPGGGGNYGYTF. The CDR3 DNA is TGTGCCAGCAGCCCTGGGGGAGGGGGAAACTATGGCTACACCTTC.

The table lists this clone with a count of one. The gene calls are TRBV5-1 and TRBJ1-1, with 7 bases lining up with TRBD1. CDR3 length equals 16 residues. J lost 1 base, V lost 7 bases, and 13 bases had no gene match. The V gene's germline CDR1 is SGHRS and CDR2 YFSETQ. This chain's CDR3 is CASRPGGGQKNTEAFF. DNA for the CDR3: TGCGCCAGCCGCCCTGGGGGGGGACAGAAGAACACTGAAGCTTTCTTT. The entire variable domain, with the rest obtained from reference TRBV5-1 and TRBJ1-1, is as follows: KAGVTQTPRYLIKTRGQQVTLSCSPISGHRSVSWYQQTPGQGLQFLFEYFSETQRNKGNFPGRFSGRQFSNSRSEMNVSTLELGDSALYLCASRPGGGQKNTEAFFGQGTRLTVV.

The chain joins TRBV5-1 to TRBJ2-7; D is undetermined. CDR1 is SGHRS and CDR2 is YFSETQ in the germline V gene. V was trimmed by 3 bases and J by 3 bases, leaving 16 bases between them. This CDR3 region has 15 residues. CDR3: CASSSHPGPNYEQYF. The CDR3 DNA is TGCGCCAGCAGCTCACACCCCGGACCAAACTACGAGCAGTACTTC. The full variable domain, rest sourced from reference TRBV5-1 and TRBJ2-7, is KAGVTQTPRYLIKTRGQQVTLSCSPISGHRSVSWYQQTPGQGLQFLFEYFSETQRNKGNFPGRFSGRQFSNSRSEMNVSTLELGDSALYLCASSSHPGPNYEQYFGPGTRLTVT.

This rearrangement joins TRBV18 to TRBJ2-7, with 11 bases matching TRBD1. The CDR3 totals 14 residues. Germline-derived CDR1 and CDR2 are KGHSH and LQKENI. V gave up 3 bases and J gave up 6 bases; unmatched junction bases: 4. The CDR3 DNA reads TGTGCCAGCTCACCGCGGGACAGGGGGAGCGAGCAGTACTTC. Its protein is CASSPRDRGSEQYF.

This clone has just a few counts. This chain joins TRBV29-1 and TRBJ1-4, with D hard to call. V was pared by 6 bases and J by 7 bases, with 15 bases between. Per the germline V gene, CDR1 is SQVTM and CDR2 is ANQGSEA. CDR3 size: 13 residues. CDR3 DNA sequence: TGCAGCGTGACTTTGGGCGTGGGTGAAAAACTGTTTTTT. Its protein product is CSVTLGVGEKLFF. Full variable domain (rest looked up from reference TRBV29-1 and TRBJ1-4): SAVISQKPSRDICQRGTSLTIQCQVDSQVTMMFWYRQQPGQSLTLIATANQGSEATYESGFVIDKFPISRPNLTFSTLTVSNMSPEDSSIYLCSVTLGVGEKLFFGSGTQLSVL.

The chain links TRBV6-5 to TRBJ2-2, with 8 bases matching TRBD1. Germline V gene sequence: CDR1 MNHEY, CDR2 SVGAGI. The junction had 2 bases not matched to a gene; V was cut back by 5 bases and J by 0 bases. The CDR3 is 15 amino acids. The CDR3 coding sequence is TGTGCCAGCAGTCGACAGGGGACGAACACCGGGGAGCTGTTTTTT. Protein sequence: CASSRQGTNTGELFF.

V and J are TRBV6-2 or TRBV6-3 and TRBJ2-1; the D gene is possibly TRBD2 (7 bases). Germline V gives CDR1 MNHEY, CDR2 SVGEGT. The CDR3 extends over 15 amino acids. V was cut by 4 bases and J by 6 bases, with 16 bases left in between. CDR3 in amino acids: CASSLAGATFNEQFF. CDR3 coding DNA: TGTGCCAGCAGTTTGGCGGGGGCCACATTCAATGAGCAGTTCTTC.

This clone came up a few times. The rearrangement uses TRBV5-1 and TRBJ2-1; TRBD2 might be the D (5 bases). Germline CDR1 and CDR2: SGHRS and YFSETQ. CDR3 length equals 14 residues. V lost 4 bases to trimming and J lost 5 bases, with 13 bases between them. The CDR3 nucleotides read TGCGCCAGCAGCCTCCGCCAGACTAACAATGAGCAGTTCTTC. Encoded protein: CASSLRQTNNEQFF.